This T cell receptor (beta chain) was obtained from a study of shared clonotypes between healthy human individuals. The CDR3 length is 13 residues. Germline values: CDR1 LNHDA, CDR2 SQIVND (reference sequence). Trimming took off 6 bases at V and 4 bases at J, with 10 bases between the two ends. Generated by immunoSEQ multiplex PCR, the TCRdb table keeps only in-frame clones and is missing some. This sample has roughly 1.5 million clones, with 95% to 99% found just once. Whole-study findings and limits: The study generally estimated greater richness for naive than memory subsets. Around 5% was the fraction of naive CD4 clonotypes found shared across a handful of donors.

The authors divided CD4+ cells into CD45RA+ naive and CD45RA-negative memory subsets. With regard to this clone: Its target is not known.

Sequencing was carried out using naive CD4+ T cells sorted from blood. Documented subset: CD45RA+ positively selected. This chain connects TRBV19 to TRBJ1-5; D might be TRBD1 (6 bases). This clonotype was obtained from a man aged 30 to 39 in good health. This CDR3 reads CASSRDINQPQHF. In nucleotides, the CDR3 is TGTGCCAGTAGCCGGGACATAAATCAGCCCCAGCATTTT.